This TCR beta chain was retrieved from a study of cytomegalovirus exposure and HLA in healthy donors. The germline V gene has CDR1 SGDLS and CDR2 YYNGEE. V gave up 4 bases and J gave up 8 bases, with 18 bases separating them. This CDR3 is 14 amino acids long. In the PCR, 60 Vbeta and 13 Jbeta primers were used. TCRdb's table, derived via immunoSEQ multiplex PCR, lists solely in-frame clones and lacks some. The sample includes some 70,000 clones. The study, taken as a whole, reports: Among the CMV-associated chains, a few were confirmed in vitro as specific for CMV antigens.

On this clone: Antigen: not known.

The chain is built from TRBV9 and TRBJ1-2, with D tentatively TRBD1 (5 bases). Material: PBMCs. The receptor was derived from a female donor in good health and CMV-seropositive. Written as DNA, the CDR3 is TGTGCCAGCAGCCCCCCTGGGGGAGGGGTCGGCTACACCTTC. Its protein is CASSPPGGGVGYTF. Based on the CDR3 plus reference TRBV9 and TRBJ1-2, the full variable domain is DSGVTQTPKHLITATGQRVTLRCSPRSGDLSVYWYQQSLDQGLQFLIQYYNGEERAKGNILERFSAQQFPDLHSELNLSSLELGDSALYFCASSPPGGGVGYTFGSGTRLTVV.